These T cell receptor beta chains were read from a single sample in a study of blood T cells in healthy people across ages. TCRdb ran MiXCR on the 5' RACE reads and lists one entry per CDR3 protein. The table includes 750,000 to 950,000 distinct CDR3 sequences, around 24% detected once. These same records also appear under a second study, on T cells of mothers and their children.

Sequenced: blood. These receptors came from a boy aged 5-17 years in good health. The CDR3 runs from the conserved cysteine through the conserved F or W. The D gene is left open where the match is weak. Rows may omit the clone size; those that give it use once, few, many or a size class.

j_call d_call clone_size cdr3_length v_call cdr3_aa cdr3_nt
TRBJ1-2 TRBD1 few 15 TRBV30 CAWSGRDRVDYGYTF TGTGCCTGGAGTGGCCGGGACAGGGTGGACTATGGCTACACCTTC
TRBJ1-5 . . 13 TRBV11-2 CASSSVPGQPQHF TGTGCCAGCAGCTCGGTCCCAGGGCAGCCCCAGCATTTT
TRBJ2-1 . . 15 TRBV6-6 CASSNPGVTYNEQFF TGTGCCAGCAGCAACCCCGGGGTTACCTACAATGAGCAGTTCTTC
TRBJ2-3 TRBD1 many 15 TRBV7-2 CASSFPTGSTDTQYF TGTGCCAGCAGCTTCCCGACAGGGTCCACAGATACGCAGTATTTT
TRBJ2-1 TRBD2 many 13 TRBV12-3/TRBV12-4 CASSPGLFHEQFF TGTGCCAGCAGTCCGGGACTATTTCATGAGCAGTTCTTC
TRBJ2-1 TRBD1 few 15 TRBV5-6 CASSSGDSPYNEQFF TGTGCCAGCAGCTCCGGGGACAGTCCCTACAATGAGCAGTTCTTC
TRBJ1-1 . . 13 TRBV7-8 CASSLRGWAEAFF TGTGCCAGCAGCTTAAGGGGGTGGGCTGAAGCTTTCTTT
TRBJ1-5 . few 14 TRBV27 CASSFSSGWQPQRF TGTGCCAGCAGTTTTTCATCGGGGTGGCAGCCCCAGCGTTTT
TRBJ2-7 TRBD2 . 19 TRBV6-1 CASSRPTGTSGGHTYEQYF TGTGCCAGCAGTCGACCTACCGGGACTAGCGGGGGCCACACCTACGAGCAGTACTTC
TRBJ1-1 . . 17 TRBV28 CASSPIEWRGANTEAFF TGTGCCAGCAGTCCGATCGAATGGCGGGGGGCGAACACTGAAGCTTTCTTT
TRBJ2-1 . few 15 TRBV28 CASSLRPGGHNEQFF TGTGCCAGCAGCCTTCGGCCAGGGGGGCACAATGAGCAGTTCTTC
TRBJ2-1 TRBD2 few 18 TRBV28 CASSFPPSGGDIYNEQFF TGTGCCAGCAGTTTTCCGCCTAGCGGGGGGGATATCTACAATGAGCAGTTCTTC
TRBJ2-7 . few 13 TRBV20-1 CSAQKGNSYEQYF TGCAGTGCTCAAAAGGGGAATTCCTACGAGCAGTACTTC
TRBJ2-3 TRBD2 few 17 TRBV4-1 CASSQDSAGGKRDTQYF TGCGCCAGCAGCCAAGATTCCGCGGGGGGTAAACGAGATACGCAGTATTTT
TRBJ2-3 . . 13 TRBV10-3 CAISDGNTDTQYF TGTGCCATCAGTGACGGGAACACAGATACGCAGTATTTT
TRBJ1-4 TRBD1 . 15 TRBV5-1 CASSLTGGVREKLFF TGCGCCAGCAGCTTAACAGGGGGCGTAAGAGAAAAACTGTTTTTT
TRBJ2-7 . . 10 TRBV29-1 CSAYGYEQYF TGCAGCGCATACGGTTACGAGCAGTACTTC
TRBJ1-6 . few 14 TRBV4-3 CASSGKGVNSPLHF TGCGCCAGCAGTGGTAAGGGGGTTAATTCACCCCTCCACTTT
TRBJ2-1 TRBD2 few 15 TRBV6-5 CASSYSSGGGNEQFF TGTGCCAGCAGTTACTCTTCGGGGGGGGGCAATGAGCAGTTCTTC
TRBJ1-2 . few 15 TRBV20-1 CSARDDPRESDGYTF TGCAGTGCTAGAGATGACCCCAGGGAATCGGATGGCTACACCTTC
TRBJ2-1 . many 13 TRBV20-1 CSARVEGGSEQFF TGCAGTGCTAGAGTGGAGGGGGGAAGTGAGCAGTTCTTC
TRBJ2-5 . few 14 TRBV5-1 CASSLEPGVGTQYF TGCGCCAGCAGCTTGGAGCCGGGGGTGGGGACCCAGTACTTC
TRBJ2-5 TRBD2 few 15 TRBV4-1 CASSQPGLETETQYF TGCGCCAGCAGCCAGCCGGGACTAGAAACTGAGACCCAGTACTTC
TRBJ2-7 TRBD2 . 14 TRBV7-8 CASSLAQREYEQYF TGTGCCAGCAGCTTAGCCCAGCGGGAGTACGAGCAGTACTTC
TRBJ1-1 . . 13 TRBV29-1 CSVVGPPRTEAFF TGCAGCGTTGTGGGTCCTCCAAGAACTGAAGCTTTCTTT
TRBJ2-1 . . 16 TRBV3-1 CASSQQGPETYNEQFF TGTGCCAGCAGCCAACAGGGCCCGGAGACCTACAATGAGCAGTTCTTC
TRBJ2-1 TRBD1 . 16 TRBV6-2/TRBV6-3 CASSYVWDRIYNEQFF TGTGCCAGCAGTTACGTATGGGACAGGATCTACAATGAGCAGTTCTTC
TRBJ1-5 . few 13 TRBV6-6 CASSLQSNQPQHF TGTGCCAGCAGTTTACAGAGCAATCAGCCCCAGCATTTT
TRBJ2-1 TRBD2 few 16 TRBV5-1 CASSLTASGGYNEQFF TGCGCCAGCAGCTTGACGGCTAGCGGGGGGTACAATGAGCAGTTCTTC
TRBJ2-5 TRBD2 . 15 TRBV11-1 CASRPGGAFQETQYF TGTGCCAGCCGCCCGGGGGGGGCCTTCCAAGAGACCCAGTACTTC
TRBJ2-3 TRBD2 . 15 TRBV25-1 CASSEGGTSGEVQYF TGTGCCAGCAGTGAGGGCGGGACTAGCGGGGAAGTGCAGTATTTT
TRBJ2-5 . . 15 TRBV3-1 CASSHWAGNKETQYF TGTGCCAGCAGCCACTGGGCGGGGAATAAAGAGACCCAGTACTTC
TRBJ1-4 . . 14 TRBV12-3/TRBV12-4 CASSLDGLFQKLFF TGTGCCAGCAGTCTGGACGGCCTTTTCCAAAAACTGTTTTTT
TRBJ2-3 . few 14 TRBV5-1 CASSPEVSIHTQYF TGCGCCAGCAGCCCGGAGGTATCGATCCATACGCAGTATTTT
TRBJ2-7 TRBD2 few 15 TRBV7-2 CASSLASQRGYEQYF TGTGCCAGCAGCTTAGCTTCCCAGCGGGGGTACGAGCAGTACTTC
TRBJ2-7 . . 13 TRBV27 CASSPGRALEQYF TGTGCCAGCAGTCCCGGTCGGGCCCTCGAGCAGTACTTC
TRBJ1-2 . . 14 TRBV18 CASSPNRGLHGYTF TGTGCCAGCTCCCCCAATCGGGGGCTTCATGGCTACACCTTC
TRBJ1-1 . . 14 TRBV7-9 CASSQPTMNTEAFF TGTGCCAGCAGTCAACCGACGATGAACACTGAAGCTTTCTTT
TRBJ1-1 TRBD1 . 13 TRBV30 CAWSVGGTGEAFF TGTGCCTGGAGTGTAGGGGGGACAGGGGAAGCTTTCTTT
TRBJ1-2 TRBD1 few 15 TRBV7-4 CASSLGGGTAYGYTF TGTGCCAGCAGCTTAGGGGGTGGGACAGCCTATGGCTACACCTTC
TRBJ1-4 TRBD1 few 15 TRBV9 CASSPHRGTNEKLFF TGTGCCAGCAGCCCCCACAGGGGCACTAATGAAAAACTGTTTTTT
TRBJ2-7 TRBD2 few 15 TRBV7-3 CASSLAGGFSYEQYF TGTGCCAGCAGTTTAGCGGGGGGTTTCTCCTACGAGCAGTACTTC
TRBJ1-1 . . 17 TRBV7-9 CASTRATPLRGATEAFF TGTGCCAGCACCCGCGCGACACCTTTGAGAGGGGCCACTGAAGCTTTCTTT
TRBJ2-4 TRBD2 . 15 TRBV6-2/TRBV6-3 CASSLGLAAKNIQYF TGTGCCAGCAGTCTGGGACTAGCCGCCAAAAACATTCAGTACTTC
TRBJ2-5 TRBD2 many 15 TRBV5-1 CASSRSGGALETQYF TGCGCCAGCAGCCGGAGCGGGGGGGCCTTAGAGACCCAGTACTTC
TRBJ1-5 TRBD1 . 14 TRBV20-1 CSARDRESNQPQHF TGCAGTGCAAGGGACAGGGAAAGCAATCAGCCCCAGCATTTT
TRBJ2-1 . . 14 TRBV27 CASSKRNSYNEQFF TGTGCCAGCAGTAAGCGGAACTCCTACAATGAGCAGTTCTTC
TRBJ2-2 TRBD1 . 15 TRBV24-1 CATSDGTGHTGELFF TGTGCCACCAGTGATGGGACAGGCCACACCGGGGAGCTGTTTTTT
TRBJ2-5 . few 16 TRBV7-6 CASSLGLGAGQKTQYF TGTGCCAGCAGCTTAGGGTTGGGGGCCGGCCAAAAGACCCAGTACTTC
TRBJ2-5 . . 14 TRBV7-9 CASSRFTSKETQYF TGTGCCAGCAGCCGGTTCACTAGCAAAGAGACCCAGTACTTC
TRBJ2-7 TRBD1 few 15 TRBV10-3 CAIGYDRGRSHEQYF TGTGCCATCGGATATGACAGGGGTCGTTCCCACGAGCAGTACTTC
TRBJ1-2 TRBD1 . 14 TRBV6-2/TRBV6-3 CASGDRDLNYGYTF TGTGCCAGCGGGGACAGGGACCTAAACTATGGCTACACCTTC
TRBJ2-1 . . 14 TRBV2 CASKPRGSYSEQFF TGTGCCAGCAAGCCCCGCGGCTCCTACAGTGAGCAGTTCTTC
TRBJ2-5 . . 12 TRBV12-3/TRBV12-4 CASRPMGETQYF TGTGCCAGCAGGCCCATGGGAGAGACCCAGTACTTC